Listed here are 14 T cell receptor beta chains from one sample, sequenced in a study of T cell clones after liver transplantation (dated by TCRdb to 2018 to 2020). The library was produced with the immunoSEQ multiplex PCR assay. TCRdb took over this immuneACCESS table, retaining in-frame rearrangements with V and J assigned. Such tables are incomplete; in checked studies, under half of the missing clones stem from an unresolved V gene, and the remainder is unexplained. The sample table holds 45,000 to 60,000 clones, of which around three quarters were seen once. The ten most abundant clones make up approximately 2.6% of the sample. Sequencing was performed on CD4+ T cells from blood, taken at the roughly 15-month timepoint. The receptor set was obtained from a human patient who received a liver transplant. After a transplant, some of the T cells may come from the graft donor.

V usage is TRBV15 and J usage is TRBJ1-1, with D possibly matching TRBD1 (6 bases). Trimming stripped 5 bases from V and 4 bases from J, with 17 bases between. This CDR3 spans 15 amino acids. Germline V lookup: CDR1 LNHNV, CDR2 YYDKDF (reference sequence). Written as DNA, the CDR3 is TGTGCCACCAGCCATGGAGGGGGACGTGGCACTGAAGCTTTCTTT. Protein product: CATSHGGGRGTEAFF. The whole variable domain, remainder taken from reference TRBV15 and TRBJ1-1, is DAMVIQNPRYQVTQFGKPVTLSCSQTLNHNVMYWYQQKSSQAPKLLFHYYDKDFNNEADTPDNFQSRRPNTSFCFLDIRSPGLGDTAMYLCATSHGGGRGTEAFFGQGTRLTVV.

This chain uses TRBV2 with TRBJ2-1; no firm D call. In germline, CDR1 is SNHLY, CDR2 FYNNEI. The V end was cut by 6 bases, the J end by 6 bases, with 9 bases between. The length of the CDR3 is 12 residues. The CDR3 DNA is TGTGCCAGCAGCGAGGCGTTCAATGAGCAGTTCTTC. Translated: CASSEAFNEQFF.

This clone was counted a single time. The chain recombines TRBV9 with TRBJ2-1; perhaps TRBD2 as D (7 bases). The length of the CDR3 is 15 residues. Germline V gene data show CDR1 as SGDLS and CDR2 as YYNGEE. The ends were cut back, 4 bases at V and 7 bases at J, with 18 bases in the middle. CDR3 bases: TGTGCCAGCAGCTGGGGGGGCACTTCGAGGAATGAGCAGTTCTTC. It yields the protein CASSWGGTSRNEQFF. The full variable domain, with the rest looked up from reference TRBV9 and TRBJ2-1, is DSGVTQTPKHLITATGQRVTLRCSPRSGDLSVYWYQQSLDQGLQFLIQYYNGEERAKGNILERFSAQQFPDLHSELNLSSLELGDSALYFCASSWGGTSRNEQFFGPGTRLTVL.

This clone has a handful of counts. CDR3 sequence reads: CASRDRGNEQFF. The CDR3 DNA reads as TGCGCCAGCAGAGACAGGGGCAATGAGCAGTTCTTC. The chain uses TRBV5-1 and TRBJ2-1; 8 nucleotides align to TRBD1. The junction had 1 base not matched to a gene; V was cut back by 5 bases and J by 6 bases. The germline V gene has CDR1 SGHRS and CDR2 YFSETQ. This CDR3 region has 12 residues.

Only one count was recorded for this clone. V and J are TRBV9 and TRBJ2-2; no definite D call. Trimming removed 0 bases at V and 5 bases at J, with 8 bases between. This CDR3 contains 14 residues. The germline V gene encodes CDR1 SGDLS and CDR2 YYNGEE. The CDR3 nucleotides read TGTGCCAGCAGCGTAGAGGTAGATACCGGGGAGCTGTTTTTT. It encodes CASSVEVDTGELFF.

The genes are TRBV30 and TRBJ2-2; 13 nucleotides agree with TRBD2. The CDR3 extends over 14 amino acids. With V trimmed by 5 bases and J by 7 bases, 4 bases remained unmatched. In germline, CDR1 is GTSNPN, CDR2 SVGIG (reference sequence). The CDR3 DNA reads TGTGCCTGGGGACTAGCGGGAGTTGGCGGGGAGCTGTTTTTT. Protein product: CAWGLAGVGGELFF.

This clone was recorded at least ten times. The chain couples TRBV29-1 to TRBJ2-2; 10 bases fit TRBD1. Germline V CDR1 and CDR2: SQVTM, ANQGSEA. The CDR3 has 14 amino acids. V dropped 7 bases and J dropped 0; count of bases not matched to a gene: 2. The CDR3 nucleotides read TGCAGCGCCGGACAGGGGGCGAACACCGGGGAGCTGTTTTTT. Translated, it gives CSAGQGANTGELFF.

The genes are TRBV6-1 and TRBJ2-5, with D perhaps TRBD1 (7 bases). The germline V gene has CDR1 MNHNS and CDR2 SASEGT. The CDR3 runs to 14 residues. Trimming left V 3 bases short and J 4 bases short, with 12 bases between. The CDR3 loop reads CASSEGQGGETQYF. The CDR3 coding sequence is TGTGCCAGCAGTGAGGGTCAGGGGGGAGAGACCCAGTACTTC.

The CDR3 loop reads CASSLADDGSTDTQYF. The CDR3 nucleotides read TGCGCCAGCAGCTTGGCCGATGACGGGAGCACAGATACGCAGTATTTT. The chain recombines TRBV5-1 with TRBJ2-3, with D hard to call. The CDR3 contains 16 residues. Germline CDR1 is SGHRS and CDR2 is YFSETQ. V lost 0 bases to trimming and J lost 0 bases, with 11 bases between them.

CDR3 residues: CSAGTAEAFF. The CDR3 DNA reads as TGCAGTGCTGGGACAGCTGAAGCTTTCTTT. The chain carries TRBV20-1 and TRBJ1-1; 7 bases line up with TRBD1. V lost 5 bases and J lost 6; bases outside the gene matches: 0. This CDR3 spans 10 amino acids. Germline V gene sequence: CDR1 DFQATT, CDR2 SNEGSKA (reference sequence).

The chain employs TRBV9 and TRBJ2-3; D is uncertain. The CDR3 is made up of 14 amino acids. The V gene's germline CDR1 is SGDLS and CDR2 YYNGEE. V gave up 4 bases and J gave up 6 bases, with 15 bases separating them. The DNA of the CDR3 is TGTGCCAGCAGCCCCGGGTGGGCTCCGGATACGCAGTATTTT. Its protein is CASSPGWAPDTQYF.

This clone was seen once. This chain uses TRBV7-2 with TRBJ1-1; D gene unclear. The CDR3 totals 13 residues. Germline loops: CDR1 SGHTA, CDR2 FQGNSA. Trimming shortened V by 1 base and J by 5 bases, and 8 bases separated the two germline ends. The CDR3 region has the DNA TGTGCCAGCAGCTTAGAAGAGGTAACTGAAGCTTTCTTT. Its translation is CASSLEEVTEAFF. The whole variable domain, remainder taken from reference TRBV7-2 and TRBJ1-1, is GAGVSQSPSNKVTEKGKDVELRCDPISGHTALYWYRQSLGQGLEFLIYFQGNSAPDKSGLPSDRFSAERTGGSVSTLTIQRTQQEDSAVYLCASSLEEVTEAFFGQGTRLTVV.

The J gene is TRBJ1-2, the V gene TRBV11-2; 7 nucleotides align to TRBD1. Germline-derived CDR1 and CDR2 are SGHAT and FQNNGV. The V gene end was trimmed by 4 bases and the J gene end by 8 bases; junction bases not matched to a gene: 10. This CDR3 contains 14 residues. The CDR3 sequence is CASSSGTGAGGYTF. The CDR3 region has the DNA TGTGCCAGCAGCTCGGGTACAGGGGCGGGAGGCTACACCTTC.

The CDR3 protein is CASRWEVGIQYF. As DNA, the CDR3 is TGTGCCAGCAGGTGGGAGGTGGGCATTCAGTACTTC. The chain joins TRBV2 to TRBJ2-4; D is perhaps TRBD2 (6 bases). There are 12 residues in the CDR3. Germline V gives CDR1 SNHLY, CDR2 FYNNEI. The V and J ends lost 6 bases and 9 bases respectively, with 12 bases between them.